The T cell receptor (beta chain) described here comes from a study of blood T cell repertoires in COVID-19. Study background: In each case, the material was cDNA or gDNA derived from T cells, B-cell-depleted T cells, or PBMCs.

In the authors' workflow: Reference gene primer amplification in the assay estimated nucleated cell counts. Sequencing was performed with immunoSEQ multiplex PCR; in TCRdb, only in-frame clones are kept and a portion is missing. For V, J and clone size, that table is used; D and trimming come from the DNA. The sample contains fewer than 90,000 clones, 87% of which appear only once. CDR1 is LGHDT and CDR2 is YNNKEL in the germline V gene (reference sequence). Deletions cut 1 base from V and 3 bases from J, with 7 bases between. The CDR3 covers 14 residues. The receptor was derived from a male donor with acute or convalescent COVID-19. The material sequenced was peripheral blood. This chain links TRBV3-1 (or the pseudogene TRBV3-2) with TRBJ2-1; possible D gene TRBD1, 6 bases. In nucleotides, the CDR3 is TGTGCCAGCAGCCAAGGAGGGGGCTACAATGAGCAGTTCTTC. This sequence encodes CASSQGGGYNEQFF.